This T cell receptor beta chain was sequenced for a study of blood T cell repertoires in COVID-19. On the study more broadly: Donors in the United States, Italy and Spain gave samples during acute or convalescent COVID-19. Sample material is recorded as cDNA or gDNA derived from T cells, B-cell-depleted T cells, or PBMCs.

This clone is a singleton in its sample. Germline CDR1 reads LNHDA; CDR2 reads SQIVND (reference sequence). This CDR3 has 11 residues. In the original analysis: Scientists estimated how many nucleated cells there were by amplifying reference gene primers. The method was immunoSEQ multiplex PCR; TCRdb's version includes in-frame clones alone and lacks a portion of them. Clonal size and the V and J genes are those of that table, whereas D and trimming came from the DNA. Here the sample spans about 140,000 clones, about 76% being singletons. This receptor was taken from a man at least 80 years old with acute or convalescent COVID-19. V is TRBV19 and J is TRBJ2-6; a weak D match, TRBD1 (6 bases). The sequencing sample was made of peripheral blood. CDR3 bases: TGTGCTGGGGGCGGGGCCAACGTCCTGACTTTC. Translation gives CAGGGANVLTF.